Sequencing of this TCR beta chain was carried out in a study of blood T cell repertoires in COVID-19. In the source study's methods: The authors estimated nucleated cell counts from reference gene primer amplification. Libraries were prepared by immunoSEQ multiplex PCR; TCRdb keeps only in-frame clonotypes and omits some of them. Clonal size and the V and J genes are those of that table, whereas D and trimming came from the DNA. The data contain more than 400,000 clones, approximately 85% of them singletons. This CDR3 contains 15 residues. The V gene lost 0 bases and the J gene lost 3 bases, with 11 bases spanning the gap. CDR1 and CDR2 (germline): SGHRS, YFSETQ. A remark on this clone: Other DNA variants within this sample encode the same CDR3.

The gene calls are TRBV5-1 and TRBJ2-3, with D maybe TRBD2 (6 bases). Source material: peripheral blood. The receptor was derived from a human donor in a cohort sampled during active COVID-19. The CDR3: CASSLAGLSTDTQYF. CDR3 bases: TGCGCCAGCAGCTTGGCGGGACTGTCAACAGATACGCAGTATTTT. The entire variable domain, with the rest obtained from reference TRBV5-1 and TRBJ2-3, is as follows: KAGVTQTPRYLIKTRGQQVTLSCSPISGHRSVSWYQQTPGQGLQFLFEYFSETQRNKGNFPGRFSGRQFSNSRSEMNVSTLELGDSALYLCASSLAGLSTDTQYFGPGTRLTVL.